Given below is one TCR beta chain in context. Antigen specificity is unknown. With a much larger clone just one base away, this may be a read error. Other autoimmune diseases, uncontrolled infections, pregnancy or lactation excluded patients from enrollment. The data are from a study of Graves' ophthalmopathy and Graves' hyperthyroidism. RNA transcripts served as template for amplifying TCR beta CDR3 sequences. The first round was an RT-PCR with HTBI primers, and the second round was a multiplex PCR. One entry per CDR3 protein, called by TCRdb with MiXCR from the multiplex PCR reads. The sample shows under 400,000 distinct CDR3 sequences, around a sixth of them seen only once. V lost 8 bases and J lost 5; bases outside the gene matches: 13. Germline CDR1 is DFQATT and CDR2 is SNEGSKA (reference sequence). This CDR3 spans 14 amino acids. Points from the study as a whole: Detected in blood as well were most expanded thyroid clonotypes with frequency above 0.001.

This sequence originates from an adult man with Graves' ophthalmopathy. The sample comprised peripheral blood. The chain uses TRBV20-1 and TRBJ2-5, with 8 positions matching TRBD2. CDR3 in DNA: TGCAGTACTAACCGCCTAGCGGGCCGGGAGACCCAGTACTTC. It specifies CSTNRLAGRETQYF.